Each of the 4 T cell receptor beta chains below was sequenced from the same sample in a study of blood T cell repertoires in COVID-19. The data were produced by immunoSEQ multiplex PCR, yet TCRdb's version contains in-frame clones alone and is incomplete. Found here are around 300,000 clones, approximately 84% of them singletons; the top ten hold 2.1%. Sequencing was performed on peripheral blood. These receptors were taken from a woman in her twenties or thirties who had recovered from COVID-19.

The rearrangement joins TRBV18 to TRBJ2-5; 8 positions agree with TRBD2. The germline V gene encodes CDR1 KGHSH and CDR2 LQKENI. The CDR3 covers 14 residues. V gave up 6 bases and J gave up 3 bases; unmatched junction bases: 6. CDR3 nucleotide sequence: TGTGCCAGCTCCCCCTCGGGGGGGAAAGAGACCCAGTACTTC. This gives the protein CASSPSGGKETQYF.

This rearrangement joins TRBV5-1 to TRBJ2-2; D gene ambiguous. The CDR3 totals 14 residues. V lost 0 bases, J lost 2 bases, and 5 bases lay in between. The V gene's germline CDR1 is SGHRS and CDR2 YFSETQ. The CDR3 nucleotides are TGCGCCAGCAGCTTGGGAAGCAACACCGGGGAGCTGTTTTTT. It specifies CASSLGSNTGELFF. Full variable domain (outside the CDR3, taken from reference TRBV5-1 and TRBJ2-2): KAGVTQTPRYLIKTRGQQVTLSCSPISGHRSVSWYQQTPGQGLQFLFEYFSETQRNKGNFPGRFSGRQFSNSRSEMNVSTLELGDSALYLCASSLGSNTGELFFGEGSRLTVL.

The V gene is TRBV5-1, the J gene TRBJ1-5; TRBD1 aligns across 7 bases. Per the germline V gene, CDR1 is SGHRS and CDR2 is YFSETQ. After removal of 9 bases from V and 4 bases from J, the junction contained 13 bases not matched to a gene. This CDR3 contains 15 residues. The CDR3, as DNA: TGCGCCAACCCGGACAGGACTCCAGAAAATCAGCCCCAGCATTTT. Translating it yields CANPDRTPENQPQHF.

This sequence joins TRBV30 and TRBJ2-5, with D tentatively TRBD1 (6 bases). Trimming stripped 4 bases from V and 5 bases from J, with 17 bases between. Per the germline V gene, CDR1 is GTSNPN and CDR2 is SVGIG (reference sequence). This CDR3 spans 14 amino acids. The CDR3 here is CAWIAQGFFETQYF. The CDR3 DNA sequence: TGTGCCTGGATAGCGCAGGGGTTTTTTGAGACCCAGTACTTC.